Listed below are T cell receptor beta chains from one sample, sequenced in a study of T cells in Graves' hyperthyroidism and ophthalmopathy. A single record per CDR3 protein comes from TCRdb applying MiXCR to the multiplex PCR reads. The profile shows approximately 520,000 distinct CDR3 sequences, about 24% of them singletons. Material for sequencing was blood. The receptors come from a woman in her twenties or thirties with Graves' ophthalmopathy. CDR3s include the opening cysteine and the closing phenylalanine or tryptophan. Fields, in order: J gene, clone size, V gene, D gene, CDR3 protein, CDR3 DNA. A D gene is named only where the DNA matches it firmly. Not all rows give a size; the values are once, few, many and, for expanded clones, a class.

J gene: TRBJ1-3
clone size: once
V gene: TRBV12-3/TRBV12-4
D gene: -
CDR3 protein: CASSSRVSGDTIYF
CDR3 DNA: TGTGCCAGCAGTTCGAGGGTCTCGGGAGACACCATATATTTT

J gene: TRBJ1-1
clone size: many
V gene: TRBV11-2
D gene: -
CDR3 protein: CASSFRMGVWNTEAFF
CDR3 DNA: TGTGCCAGCAGCTTTAGAATGGGGGTTTGGAACACTGAAGCTTTCTTT

J gene: TRBJ1-2
clone size: many
V gene: TRBV6-2/TRBV6-3
D gene: -
CDR3 protein: CASSGSNYGYTF
CDR3 DNA: TGTGCCAGCAGTGGAAGTAACTATGGCTACACCTTC

J gene: TRBJ1-6
clone size: -
V gene: TRBV27
D gene: -
CDR3 protein: CASSPTGGGHHFNSPLHF
CDR3 DNA: TGTGCCAGCAGTCCCACCGGAGGCGGTCACCACTTTAATTCACCCCTCCACTTT

J gene: TRBJ1-5
clone size: many
V gene: TRBV28
D gene: -
CDR3 protein: CASSGTWQPQHF
CDR3 DNA: TGTGCCAGCTCAGGGACTTGGCAGCCCCAGCATTTT

J gene: TRBJ2-7
clone size: many
V gene: TRBV7-2
D gene: TRBD2
CDR3 protein: CASSFSSGGASEQYF
CDR3 DNA: TGTGCCAGCAGCTTTTCTAGCGGGGGGGCCTCCGAGCAGTACTTC

J gene: TRBJ2-7
clone size: -
V gene: TRBV7-2
D gene: TRBD2
CDR3 protein: CASGHPGGLDYEQYF
CDR3 DNA: TGTGCCAGCGGTCACCCGGGGGGTCTCGACTACGAGCAGTACTTC

J gene: TRBJ2-5
clone size: -
V gene: TRBV20-1
D gene: -
CDR3 protein: CSASPVTQDQETQYF
CDR3 DNA: TGCAGTGCTTCACCCGTGACTCAAGACCAAGAGACCCAGTACTTC

J gene: TRBJ1-2
clone size: few
V gene: TRBV12-3/TRBV12-4
D gene: TRBD1
CDR3 protein: CASGSQTGWYYGYTF
CDR3 DNA: TGTGCCAGCGGCTCACAGACAGGGTGGTACTATGGCTACACCTTC

J gene: TRBJ1-5
clone size: many
V gene: TRBV6-1
D gene: -
CDR3 protein: CASSLALAGQPQHF
CDR3 DNA: TGTGCCAGCAGCCTCGCCCTAGCGGGTCAGCCCCAGCATTTT

J gene: TRBJ2-5
clone size: many
V gene: TRBV19
D gene: -
CDR3 protein: CASSKTVQETQYF
CDR3 DNA: TGTGCCAGTAGTAAGACAGTCCAAGAGACCCAGTACTTC

J gene: TRBJ2-7
clone size: -
V gene: TRBV6-1
D gene: TRBD2
CDR3 protein: CASRERGTRSYEQYF
CDR3 DNA: TGTGCCAGCAGAGAGCGGGGGACCCGCTCCTACGAGCAGTACTTC

J gene: TRBJ2-2
clone size: -
V gene: TRBV2
D gene: -
CDR3 protein: CAATPLALSGTGELFF
CDR3 DNA: TGTGCCGCCACCCCCTTAGCCCTATCGGGCACCGGGGAGCTGTTTTTT

J gene: TRBJ1-2
clone size: many
V gene: TRBV6-5
D gene: -
CDR3 protein: CASRANYGYTF
CDR3 DNA: TGTGCCAGCAGAGCAAACTATGGCTACACCTTC

J gene: TRBJ2-7
clone size: -
V gene: TRBV19
D gene: TRBD2
CDR3 protein: CASSIAGSGAYEQYF
CDR3 DNA: TGTGCCAGTAGTATAGCTGGTAGCGGGGCCTACGAGCAGTACTTC

J gene: TRBJ2-5
clone size: -
V gene: TRBV6-2/TRBV6-3
D gene: TRBD1
CDR3 protein: CASRPGQVGETQYF
CDR3 DNA: TGTGCCAGCAGGCCGGGACAGGTTGGAGAGACCCAGTACTTC

J gene: TRBJ2-5
clone size: -
V gene: TRBV6-1
D gene: -
CDR3 protein: CASSESGAGAQYF
CDR3 DNA: TGTGCCAGCAGTGAAAGCGGGGCAGGGGCCCAGTACTTC

J gene: TRBJ2-5
clone size: many
V gene: TRBV7-3
D gene: -
CDR3 protein: CASSPFGGIQETQYF
CDR3 DNA: TGTGCCAGCAGCCCCTTTGGGGGGATCCAAGAGACCCAGTACTTC

J gene: TRBJ2-5
clone size: many
V gene: TRBV9
D gene: TRBD2
CDR3 protein: CASSVVPSGQEAQYF
CDR3 DNA: TGTGCCAGCAGCGTAGTCCCTAGCGGACAAGAGGCCCAGTACTTC

J gene: TRBJ2-7
clone size: many
V gene: TRBV27
D gene: -
CDR3 protein: CASSSGSTLYEQYF
CDR3 DNA: TGTGCCAGCAGTTCTGGGTCCACCCTTTACGAGCAGTACTTC

J gene: TRBJ1-1
clone size: -
V gene: TRBV29-1
D gene: -
CDR3 protein: CSVGQKQGAHGEAFF
CDR3 DNA: TGCAGCGTCGGCCAAAAGCAGGGCGCGCATGGTGAAGCTTTCTTT

J gene: TRBJ2-5
clone size: few
V gene: TRBV20-1
D gene: TRBD1
CDR3 protein: CSAGLQGAGETQYF
CDR3 DNA: TGCAGTGCGGGCCTACAGGGGGCGGGAGAGACCCAGTACTTC

J gene: TRBJ1-2
clone size: -
V gene: TRBV5-1
D gene: -
CDR3 protein: CASSLGDGNNYGYTF
CDR3 DNA: TGCGCCAGCAGCTTGGGCGACGGAAACAACTATGGCTACACCTTC

J gene: TRBJ2-7
clone size: few
V gene: TRBV12-3/TRBV12-4
D gene: -
CDR3 protein: CASSPYRGVYEQYF
CDR3 DNA: TGTGCCAGCAGTCCCTACCGGGGAGTCTACGAGCAGTACTTC

J gene: TRBJ2-7
clone size: few
V gene: TRBV6-5
D gene: TRBD2
CDR3 protein: CASSYSKASGSYEQYF
CDR3 DNA: TGTGCCAGCAGTTACTCGAAGGCTAGCGGGAGCTACGAGCAGTACTTC

J gene: TRBJ2-2
clone size: many
V gene: TRBV6-2/TRBV6-3
D gene: -
CDR3 protein: CASSADRPPSGELFF
CDR3 DNA: TGTGCCAGCAGTGCCGACAGGCCTCCAAGCGGGGAGCTGTTTTTT

J gene: TRBJ2-5
clone size: -
V gene: TRBV27
D gene: -
CDR3 protein: CASSWGRNQETQYF
CDR3 DNA: TGTGCCAGCAGTTGGGGGAGAAACCAAGAGACCCAGTACTTC

J gene: TRBJ1-5
clone size: many
V gene: TRBV6-4
D gene: -
CDR3 protein: CASRHLWDIKKGNQPQHF
CDR3 DNA: TGTGCCAGCAGGCACCTCTGGGACATTAAGAAGGGCAATCAGCCCCAGCATTTT

J gene: TRBJ2-7
clone size: -
V gene: TRBV20-1
D gene: -
CDR3 protein: CSARLATGPSYEQYF
CDR3 DNA: TGCAGTGCTCGCCTTGCAACAGGGCCATCCTACGAGCAGTACTTC

J gene: TRBJ1-2
clone size: many
V gene: TRBV7-9
D gene: -
CDR3 protein: CASRTETAPNYGYTF
CDR3 DNA: TGTGCCAGCAGAACAGAGACAGCCCCTAACTATGGCTACACCTTC

J gene: TRBJ2-7
clone size: many
V gene: TRBV12-3/TRBV12-4
D gene: -
CDR3 protein: CASSRGTVPSYEQYF
CDR3 DNA: TGTGCCAGCAGTCGCGGGACAGTCCCCTCCTACGAGCAGTACTTC

J gene: TRBJ2-7
clone size: few
V gene: TRBV12-3/TRBV12-4
D gene: -
CDR3 protein: CASKKGTYEQYF
CDR3 DNA: TGTGCCAGCAAAAAGGGGACCTACGAGCAGTACTTC

J gene: TRBJ2-7
clone size: -
V gene: TRBV2
D gene: -
CDR3 protein: CASSRDSEPYEQYF
CDR3 DNA: TGTGCCAGCAGCCGGGACTCCGAACCGTACGAGCAGTACTTC

J gene: TRBJ1-5
clone size: -
V gene: TRBV6-1
D gene: -
CDR3 protein: CASRDRPIGGGPQHF
CDR3 DNA: TGTGCCAGCAGAGACCGCCCTATTGGTGGGGGGCCCCAGCATTTT

J gene: TRBJ2-6
clone size: few
V gene: TRBV6-5
D gene: -
CDR3 protein: CASSYSPRSGANVLTF
CDR3 DNA: TGTGCCAGCAGTTACTCGCCACGATCTGGGGCCAACGTCCTGACTTTC

J gene: TRBJ1-2
clone size: many
V gene: TRBV13
D gene: -
CDR3 protein: CASSWSLGGYTF
CDR3 DNA: TGTGCCAGCAGCTGGAGCTTGGGAGGCTACACCTTC

J gene: TRBJ2-5
clone size: few
V gene: TRBV7-2
D gene: -
CDR3 protein: CASSLALGALETQYF
CDR3 DNA: TGTGCCAGCAGCTTAGCGCTAGGGGCCCTGGAGACCCAGTACTTC

J gene: TRBJ1-1
clone size: -
V gene: TRBV15
D gene: -
CDR3 protein: CATSRGRSGDTEAFF
CDR3 DNA: TGTGCCACCAGCAGAGGACGGAGCGGGGACACTGAAGCTTTCTTT